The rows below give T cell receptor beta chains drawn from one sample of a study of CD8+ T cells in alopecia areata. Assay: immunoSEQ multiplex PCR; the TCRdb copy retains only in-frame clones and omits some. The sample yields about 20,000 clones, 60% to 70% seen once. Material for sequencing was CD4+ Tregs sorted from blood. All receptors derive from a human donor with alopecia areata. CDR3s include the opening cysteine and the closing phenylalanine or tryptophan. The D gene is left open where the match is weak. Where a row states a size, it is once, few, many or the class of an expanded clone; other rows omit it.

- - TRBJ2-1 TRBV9 CASSVGFDNEQFF TGTGCCAGCAGCGTTGGTTTCGACAATGAGCAGTTCTTC
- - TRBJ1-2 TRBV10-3 CAISEGASSYGYTF TGTGCCATCAGTGAGGGGGCCTCCTCCTATGGCTACACCTTC
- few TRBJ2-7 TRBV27 CASSLVGGTYEQYF TGTGCCAGCAGTTTAGTCGGGGGAACCTACGAGCAGTACTTC
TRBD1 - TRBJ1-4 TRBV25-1 CASSDLGQGGEKLFF TGTGCCAGCAGTGACCTGGGACAGGGTGGAGAAAAACTGTTTTTT
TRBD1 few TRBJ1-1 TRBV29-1 CSLGQPMNTEAFF TGCAGCTTGGGACAGCCGATGAACACTGAAGCTTTCTTT
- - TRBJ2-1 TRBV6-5 CASSSDTRSYNEQFF TGTGCCAGCAGTTCGGACACCCGCTCCTACAATGAGCAGTTCTTC
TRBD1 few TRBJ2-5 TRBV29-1 CSVGTGIQETQYF TGCAGCGTTGGGACAGGGATCCAAGAGACCCAGTACTTC
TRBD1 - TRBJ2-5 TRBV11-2 CASSPRTGQETQYF TGTGCCAGCAGCCCCCGGACAGGCCAAGAGACCCAGTACTTC
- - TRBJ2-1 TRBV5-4 CASSRIENEQFF TGTGCCAGCAGCCGGATTGAGAATGAGCAGTTCTTC
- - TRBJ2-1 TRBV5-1 CASSLTLINEQFF TGCGCCAGCAGCTTGACTTTGATCAATGAGCAGTTCTTC